These T cell receptor beta chains were read from a single sample in a study of T cell responses to AZD1222 COVID-19 vaccine. Some clones are missing from TCRdb's copy, which holds only in-frame ones; the method was immunoSEQ multiplex PCR. The sample contains about 200,000 clones, just over 90% of which appear only once. The sequences come from peripheral blood, collected 28 days after the second AZD1222 dose. These receptors were collected from an adult who received the AZD1222 COVID-19 vaccine. Both conserved end residues are part of each CDR3. A D gene is named only where the DNA matches it firmly. Part of the rows lack a size; the others show once, few, many or a class for expanded clones.

abundance	v_gene	d_gene	j_gene	CDR3nt	CDR3aa
-	TRBV6-4	-	TRBJ2-3	TGTGCCAGCAGTGACACAGCGGATCTCACAGATACGCAGTATTTT	CASSDTADLTDTQYF
-	TRBV7-6	-	TRBJ2-3	TGTGCCAGCAGCTTAAAAATTAGGACTTACACCGATACGCAGTATTTT	CASSLKIRTYTDTQYF
few	TRBV30	-	TRBJ2-5	TGTGCCTGGAGTGTACAGGAGACCCAGTACTTC	CAWSVQETQYF
-	TRBV7-2	-	TRBJ1-1	TGTGCCAGCAGAGGACAGATGAACACTGAAGCTTTCTTT	CASRGQMNTEAFF
-	TRBV5-1	-	TRBJ2-1	TGCGCCAGCAGCTTGGGCAGCCACAATGAGCAGTTCTTC	CASSLGSHNEQFF
-	TRBV7-3	-	TRBJ1-6	TGTGCCAGCAGCCCCGGGTTTGGACCCTCCTATAATTCACCCCTCCACTTT	CASSPGFGPSYNSPLHF
-	TRBV5-1	TRBD1	TRBJ2-2	TGCGCCAGCAGCTTGGCCTCGGGCCGGCAGGGGGCGAGAACCGGGGAGCTGTTTTTT	CASSLASGRQGARTGELFF
-	TRBV19	TRBD2	TRBJ2-1	TGTGCCAGTAGTATATCCTCACTAGCGGGGAGCTCCTACAATGAGCAGTTCTTC	CASSISSLAGSSYNEQFF
-	TRBV5-1	TRBD1	TRBJ1-6	TGCGCCAGCAGCTTGGTTTTTGGGACAGGGCTTAAATCACCCCTCCACTTT	CASSLVFGTGLKSPLHF
-	TRBV6-5	TRBD1	TRBJ1-2	TGTGCCAGCAGTTACTCGGACAGGGATAAGGGCTACACCTTC	CASSYSDRDKGYTF
few	TRBV19	-	TRBJ1-5	TGTGCCACCGAAGTCCCAGGGGACGGCAATCAGCCCCAGCATTTT	CATEVPGDGNQPQHF
-	TRBV6-5	TRBD1	TRBJ2-3	TGTGCCAGCCGACAGGGTTACGGATCAGATACGCAGTATTTT	CASRQGYGSDTQYF
-	TRBV30	TRBD1	TRBJ2-2	TGTGCCTGGGGGGACAGGTTGGCCGGGGAGCTGTTTTTT	CAWGDRLAGELFF
-	TRBV11-1	TRBD1	TRBJ2-7	TGTGCCAGCAGTTCAAAGGGACAGGGGCCCTACGAGCAGTACTTC	CASSSKGQGPYEQYF
once	TRBV2	-	TRBJ1-5	TGTGCCAGCACGGCGGAAAATAGCAATCAGCCCCAGCATTTT	CASTAENSNQPQHF
-	TRBV10-1	-	TRBJ1-6	TGCGCCAGCAGTGAGGGGATGAATTCACCCCTCCACTTT	CASSEGMNSPLHF
-	TRBV19	-	TRBJ1-5	TGTGCCAGTAGTATTTGGCAGGGAGATCAGCCCCAGCATTTT	CASSIWQGDQPQHF
-	TRBV2	-	TRBJ1-1	TGTGCCAGCTGGTGGAACACTGAAGCTTTCTTT	CASWWNTEAFF
-	TRBV30	-	TRBJ1-1	TGTGCCTGGATTATGCTCACAGGGTGGGACACTGAAGCTTTCTTT	CAWIMLTGWDTEAFF
-	TRBV3-1/TRBV3-2	TRBD2	TRBJ2-7	TGTGCCAGCGGGAGTGGGAGGGGCGCCTACGAGCAGTACTTC	CASGSGRGAYEQYF
-	TRBV27	-	TRBJ1-2	TGTGCCAGCAGCACAACAGGGAGTTATGGCTACACCTTC	CASSTTGSYGYTF
-	TRBV11-2	TRBD2	TRBJ2-7	TGTGCCAGCAGCCGGGGACTAGCGGTGGGCGAGCAGTACTTC	CASSRGLAVGEQYF
-	TRBV18	-	TRBJ1-2	TGTGCCAGCTCACCGAGTGTGGGCAGGGGAGGAAGCTATGGCTACACCTTC	CASSPSVGRGGSYGYTF
-	TRBV28	TRBD2	TRBJ2-1	TGTGCCAGCAGTCCCAGGACTAGCGGTTACAATGAGCAGTTCTTC	CASSPRTSGYNEQFF
-	TRBV5-1	TRBD1	TRBJ1-5	TGCGCCAGCAGCTTGGGGCAGGGGGTAGGGCAGCCCCAGCATTTT	CASSLGQGVGQPQHF
-	TRBV18	-	TRBJ2-5	TGTGCCAGCTCACTAACGATTGACAGTCCTCTGGAGACCCAGTACTTC	CASSLTIDSPLETQYF
once	TRBV7-2	-	TRBJ1-2	TGTGCCAGCAGCTTAGAGGCAAGTGGCTATGGCTACACCTTC	CASSLEASGYGYTF
-	TRBV24-1	TRBD1	TRBJ1-5	TGTGCCACCAGTGACCCGCGGACAGGAACTAGCAATCAGCCCCAGCATTTT	CATSDPRTGTSNQPQHF
-	TRBV27	TRBD1	TRBJ1-1	TGTGCCAGCAGTTTGGGACAGGGAACGACTGAAGCTTTCTTT	CASSLGQGTTEAFF
-	TRBV18	TRBD2	TRBJ2-2	TGTGCCAGCCCAGGACTAGCGGGAGCCGGGGAGCTGTTTTTT	CASPGLAGAGELFF
-	TRBV28	TRBD1	TRBJ2-7	TGTGCCAGCAGTACCTCCGGGACAGGGCTTTACGAGCAGTACTTC	CASSTSGTGLYEQYF
-	TRBV29-1	-	TRBJ1-2	TGCAGCGTTGACAGGGGCCAGGGGGGCTACACCTTC	CSVDRGQGGYTF
-	TRBV3-1/TRBV3-2	-	TRBJ2-7	TGTGCCAGCAGCTCATCCTACGAGCAGTACTTC	CASSSSYEQYF
few	TRBV7-8	TRBD2	TRBJ2-7	TGTGCCAGCAGCTCGGCCCTTCAGACTAGCGCCTCCTACGAGCAGTACTTC	CASSSALQTSASYEQYF
-	TRBV19	-	TRBJ1-2	TGTGCCAGTAGTATAAGTAGGGTTTCGGGCTATGGCTACACCTTC	CASSISRVSGYGYTF
-	TRBV5-6	TRBD2	TRBJ2-7	TGTGCCAGCAGCTCGCCTAGCGGGAGGGCCACCTACGAGCAGTACTTC	CASSSPSGRATYEQYF
-	TRBV30	TRBD1	TRBJ1-5	TGTGCCTGGAGTGGGGGCAGGGGGCCTCAGCCCCAGCATTTT	CAWSGGRGPQPQHF
-	TRBV27	-	TRBJ2-1	TGTGCCAGCAGCGTATTTAAGTACAATGAGCAGTTCTTC	CASSVFKYNEQFF
-	TRBV10-2	TRBD2	TRBJ2-1	TGCGCCAGCCTCGGAGCGGGAGTAACGTCCTACAATGAGCAGTTCTTC	CASLGAGVTSYNEQFF
-	TRBV7-9	-	TRBJ2-2	TGTGCCAGCAGCTTAGCTAGCGCCGGGGAGCTGTTTTTT	CASSLASAGELFF
-	TRBV2	TRBD1	TRBJ1-2	TGTGCCAGCAGTGGGGACAGTACTAACTATGGCTACACCTTC	CASSGDSTNYGYTF
once	TRBV27	TRBD2	TRBJ2-3	TGTGCCAGCGGGCTTCTTAGCGGGAGTGACACAGATACGCAGTATTTT	CASGLLSGSDTDTQYF
once	TRBV10-3	TRBD2	TRBJ2-1	TGTGCCATCAGTGACCCTAGCGGGAGGCCTTACAATGAGCAGTTCTTC	CAISDPSGRPYNEQFF
-	TRBV3-1/TRBV3-2	TRBD1	TRBJ1-1	TGTGCCAGCAGCCCAAGTACGACAGGGTGGACTGAAGCTTTCTTT	CASSPSTTGWTEAFF
few	TRBV3-1/TRBV3-2	TRBD1	TRBJ1-5	TGTGCCAGCAGCCGTTCCGGGACAGGGGAGGGGAGCAATCAGCCCCAGCATTTT	CASSRSGTGEGSNQPQHF